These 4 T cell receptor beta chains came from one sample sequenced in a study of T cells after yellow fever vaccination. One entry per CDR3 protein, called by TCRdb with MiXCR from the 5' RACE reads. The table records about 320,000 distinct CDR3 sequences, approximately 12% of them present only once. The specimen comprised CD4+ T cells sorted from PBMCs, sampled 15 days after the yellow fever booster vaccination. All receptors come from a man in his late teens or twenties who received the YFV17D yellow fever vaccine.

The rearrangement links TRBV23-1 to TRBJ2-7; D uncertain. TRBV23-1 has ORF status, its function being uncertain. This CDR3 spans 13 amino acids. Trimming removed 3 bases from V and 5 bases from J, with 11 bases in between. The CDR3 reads CASSHHRADEQYV. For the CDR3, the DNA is TGCGCCAGCAGTCATCACCGGGCGGACGAGCAGTACGTC.

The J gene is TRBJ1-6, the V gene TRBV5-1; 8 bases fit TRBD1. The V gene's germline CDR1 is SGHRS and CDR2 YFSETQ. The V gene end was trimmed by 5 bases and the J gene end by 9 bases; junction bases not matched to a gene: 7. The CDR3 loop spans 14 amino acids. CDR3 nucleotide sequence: TGCGCCAGCAGTTCGACAGGGGACCGTTCACCCCTCCACTTT. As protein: CASSSTGDRSPLHF.

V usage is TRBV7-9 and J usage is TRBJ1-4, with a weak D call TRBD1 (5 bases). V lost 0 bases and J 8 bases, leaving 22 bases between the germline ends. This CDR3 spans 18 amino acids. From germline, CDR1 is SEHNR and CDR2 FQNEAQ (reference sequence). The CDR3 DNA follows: TGTGCCAGCAGCTTAGCGTCGATTAGACAGCTGACGAAGGAAAAACTGTTTTTT. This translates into CASSLASIRQLTKEKLFF.

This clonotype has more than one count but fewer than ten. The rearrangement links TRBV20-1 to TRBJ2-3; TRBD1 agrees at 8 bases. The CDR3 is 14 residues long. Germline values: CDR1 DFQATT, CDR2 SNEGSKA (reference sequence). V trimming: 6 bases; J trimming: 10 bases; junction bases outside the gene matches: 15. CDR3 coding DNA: TGCAGTGCCCTCAGGGGGCGAGCGCGGGCGGCGCAGTATTTT. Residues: CSALRGRARAAQYF.